This TCR beta chain was identified in a study of cytomegalovirus exposure and HLA in healthy donors. Only a few counts were recorded for this clone. V lost 4 bases to trimming and J lost 7 bases, with 14 bases between them. The CDR3 extends over 14 amino acids. Germline V CDR1 and CDR2: LGHNA, YSLEER. Both 60 Vbeta primers and 13 Jbeta primers went into the PCR. Data came from immunoSEQ multiplex PCR; TCRdb stores just in-frame clones and leaves some out. The repertoire holds about 160,000 clones, with almost 80% as singletons. This clonotype was obtained from a male donor in good health and CMV-seronegative. The sample comprised PBMCs. The genes are TRBV4-3 and TRBJ1-5; a possible D gene is TRBD1 (5 bases). The CDR3 is CASSPNQGGQPQHF. The CDR3 DNA sequence: TGCGCCAGCAGCCCTAACCAGGGTGGGCAGCCCCAGCATTTT.